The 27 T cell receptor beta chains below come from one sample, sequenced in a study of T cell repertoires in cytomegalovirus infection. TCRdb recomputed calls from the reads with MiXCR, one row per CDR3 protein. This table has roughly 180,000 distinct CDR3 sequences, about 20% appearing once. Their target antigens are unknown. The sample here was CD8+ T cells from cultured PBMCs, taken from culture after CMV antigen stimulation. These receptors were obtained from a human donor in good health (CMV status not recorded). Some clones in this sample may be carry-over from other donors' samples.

This chain's CDR3 is CASRGPAGSLNTEAFF. The CDR3 DNA reads TGTGCCAGCAGAGGGCCGGCCGGCAGCCTGAACACTGAAGCTTTCTTT. V and J are TRBV7-9 and TRBJ1-1; D gene unclear. The V and J ends lost 6 bases and 0 bases respectively, with 17 bases between them. The CDR3 loop spans 16 amino acids. Germline V gene data show CDR1 as SEHNR and CDR2 as FQNEAQ (reference sequence). Supplemented by reference TRBV7-9 and TRBJ1-1, the full variable domain reads DTGVSQNPRHKITKRGQNVTFRCDPISEHNRLYWYRQTLGQGPEFLTYFQNEAQLEKSRLLSDRFSAERPKGSFSTLEIQRTEQGDSAMYLCASRGPAGSLNTEAFFGQGTRLTVV.

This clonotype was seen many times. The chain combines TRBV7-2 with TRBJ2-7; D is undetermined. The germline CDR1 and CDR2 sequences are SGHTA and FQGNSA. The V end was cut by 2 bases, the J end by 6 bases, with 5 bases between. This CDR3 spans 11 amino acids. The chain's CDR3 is CASSLPPEQYF. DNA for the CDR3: TGTGCCAGCAGCTTACCCCCCGAGCAGTACTTC.

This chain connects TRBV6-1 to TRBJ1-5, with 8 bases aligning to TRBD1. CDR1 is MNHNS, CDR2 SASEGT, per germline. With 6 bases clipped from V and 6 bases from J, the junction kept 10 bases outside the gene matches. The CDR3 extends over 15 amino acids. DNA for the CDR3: TGTGCCAGCAGCGCCGACAGGGGATGGGCTCAGCCCCAGCATTTT. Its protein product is CASSADRGWAQPQHF.

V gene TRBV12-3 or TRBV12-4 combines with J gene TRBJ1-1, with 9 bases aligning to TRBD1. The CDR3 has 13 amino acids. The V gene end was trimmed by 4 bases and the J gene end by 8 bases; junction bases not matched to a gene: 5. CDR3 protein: CASSSDRGPEAFF. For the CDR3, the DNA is TGTGCCAGCAGTTCGGACAGGGGCCCCGAAGCTTTCTTT.

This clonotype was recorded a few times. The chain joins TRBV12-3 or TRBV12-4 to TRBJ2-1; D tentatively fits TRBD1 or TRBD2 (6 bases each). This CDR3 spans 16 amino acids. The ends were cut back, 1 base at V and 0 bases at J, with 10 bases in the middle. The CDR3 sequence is CASSLGGAFSYNEQFF. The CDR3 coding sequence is TGTGCCAGCAGTTTAGGGGGGGCCTTCTCCTACAATGAGCAGTTCTTC.

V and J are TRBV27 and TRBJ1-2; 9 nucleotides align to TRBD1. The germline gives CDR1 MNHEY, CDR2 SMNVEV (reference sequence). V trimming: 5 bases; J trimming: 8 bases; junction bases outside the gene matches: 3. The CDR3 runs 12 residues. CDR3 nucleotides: TGTGCCAGCAGTACCACAGGGGGCGGCTACACCTTC. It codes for CASSTTGGGYTF.

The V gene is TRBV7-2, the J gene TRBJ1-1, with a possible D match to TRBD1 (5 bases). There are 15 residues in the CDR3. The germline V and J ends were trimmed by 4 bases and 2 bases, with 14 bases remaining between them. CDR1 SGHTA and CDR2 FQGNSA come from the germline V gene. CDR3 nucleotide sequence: TGTGCCAGCAGCTATTCCGGGACGGCAAACACTGAAGCTTTCTTT. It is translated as CASSYSGTANTEAFF.

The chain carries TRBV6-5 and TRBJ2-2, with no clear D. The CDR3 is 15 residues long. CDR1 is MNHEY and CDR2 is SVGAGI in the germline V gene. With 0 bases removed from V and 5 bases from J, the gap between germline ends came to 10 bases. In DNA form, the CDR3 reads TGTGCCAGCAGTTACTCGACTTTGTCGACCGGGGAGCTGTTTTTT. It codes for CASSYSTLSTGELFF.

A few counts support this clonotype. The CDR3: CASSHRGQAYEQYF. CDR3 sequence (DNA): TGCGCCAGCAGCCATCGCGGACAGGCCTACGAGCAGTACTTC. The chain links TRBV4-1 to TRBJ2-7; 7 bases are shared with TRBD1. Germline CDR1 is MGHRA and CDR2 is YSYEKL. The V gene end was trimmed by 3 bases and the J gene end by 2 bases; junction bases not matched to a gene: 4. The CDR3 contains 14 residues.

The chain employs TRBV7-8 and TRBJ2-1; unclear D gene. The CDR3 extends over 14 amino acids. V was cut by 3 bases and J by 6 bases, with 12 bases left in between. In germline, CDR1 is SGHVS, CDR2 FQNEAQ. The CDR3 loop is CASSFRPQFNEQFF. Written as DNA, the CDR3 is TGTGCCAGCAGCTTTCGCCCGCAATTCAATGAGCAGTTCTTC.

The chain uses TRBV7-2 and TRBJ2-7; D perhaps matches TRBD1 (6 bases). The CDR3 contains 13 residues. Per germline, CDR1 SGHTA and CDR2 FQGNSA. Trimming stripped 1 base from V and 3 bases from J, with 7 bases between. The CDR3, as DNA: TGTGCCAGCAGCTTAGGCAGGGGCTACGAGCAGTACTTC. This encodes CASSLGRGYEQYF.

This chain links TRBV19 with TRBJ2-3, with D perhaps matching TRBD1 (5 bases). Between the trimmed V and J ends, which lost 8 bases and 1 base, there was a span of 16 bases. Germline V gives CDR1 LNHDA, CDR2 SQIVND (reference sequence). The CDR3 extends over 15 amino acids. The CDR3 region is CASQPQGIGTDTQYF. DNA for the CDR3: TGTGCCAGTCAACCCCAGGGTATAGGCACAGATACGCAGTATTTT. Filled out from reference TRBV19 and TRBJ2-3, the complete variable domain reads DGGITQSPKYLFRKEGQNVTLSCEQNLNHDAMYWYRQDPGQGLRLIYYSQIVNDFQKGDIAEGYSVSREKKESFPLTVTSAQKNPTAFYLCASQPQGIGTDTQYFGPGTRLTVL.

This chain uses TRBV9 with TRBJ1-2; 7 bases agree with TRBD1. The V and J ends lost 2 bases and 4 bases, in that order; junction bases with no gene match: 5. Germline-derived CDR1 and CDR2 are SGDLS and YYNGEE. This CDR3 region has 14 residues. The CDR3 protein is CASSVSTGLYGYTF. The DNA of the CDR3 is TGTGCCAGCAGCGTCTCGACAGGGCTCTATGGCTACACCTTC.

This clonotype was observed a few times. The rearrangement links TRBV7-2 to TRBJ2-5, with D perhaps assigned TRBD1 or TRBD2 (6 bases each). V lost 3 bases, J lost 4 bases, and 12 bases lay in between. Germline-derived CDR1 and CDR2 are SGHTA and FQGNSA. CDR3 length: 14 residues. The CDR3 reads CASSFPQGGETQYF. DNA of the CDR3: TGTGCCAGCAGCTTCCCACAGGGAGGAGAGACCCAGTACTTC.

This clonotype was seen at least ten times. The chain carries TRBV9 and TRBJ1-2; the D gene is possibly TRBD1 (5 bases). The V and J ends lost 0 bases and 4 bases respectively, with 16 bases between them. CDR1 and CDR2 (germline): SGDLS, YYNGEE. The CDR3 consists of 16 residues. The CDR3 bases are TGTGCCAGCAGCGTAGAACAGGACTTGACTCCCTATGGCTACACCTTC. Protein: CASSVEQDLTPYGYTF. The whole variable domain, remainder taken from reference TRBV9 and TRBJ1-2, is DSGVTQTPKHLITATGQRVTLRCSPRSGDLSVYWYQQSLDQGLQFLIQYYNGEERAKGNILERFSAQQFPDLHSELNLSSLELGDSALYFCASSVEQDLTPYGYTFGSGTRLTVV.

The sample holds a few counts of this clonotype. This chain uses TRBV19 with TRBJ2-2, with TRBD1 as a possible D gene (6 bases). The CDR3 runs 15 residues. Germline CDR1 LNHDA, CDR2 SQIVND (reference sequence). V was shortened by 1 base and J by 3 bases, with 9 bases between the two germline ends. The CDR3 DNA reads TGTGCCAGTAGTATAGGGCACAGGGACACCGGGGAGCTGTTTTTT. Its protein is CASSIGHRDTGELFF.

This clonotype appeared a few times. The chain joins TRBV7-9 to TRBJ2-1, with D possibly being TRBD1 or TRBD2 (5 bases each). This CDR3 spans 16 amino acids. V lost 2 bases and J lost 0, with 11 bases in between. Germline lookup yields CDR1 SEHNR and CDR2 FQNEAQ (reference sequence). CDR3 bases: TGTGCCAGCAGCTTACAGGGAACTAGCTCCTACAATGAGCAGTTCTTC. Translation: CASSLQGTSSYNEQFF.

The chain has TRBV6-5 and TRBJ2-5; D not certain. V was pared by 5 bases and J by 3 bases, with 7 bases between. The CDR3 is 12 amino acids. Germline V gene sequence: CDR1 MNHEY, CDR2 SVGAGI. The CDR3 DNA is TGTGCCAGCAGTCGACAAGAAGAGACCCAGTACTTC. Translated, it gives CASSRQEETQYF.

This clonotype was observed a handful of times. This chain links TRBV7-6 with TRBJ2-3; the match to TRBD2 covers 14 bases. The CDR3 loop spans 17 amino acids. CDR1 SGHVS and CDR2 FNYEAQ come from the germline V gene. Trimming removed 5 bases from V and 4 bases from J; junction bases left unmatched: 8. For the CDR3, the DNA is TGTGCCAGCAGCGCCGCCGGGACTAGCGGGGGACCAGATACGCAGTATTTT. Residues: CASSAAGTSGGPDTQYF. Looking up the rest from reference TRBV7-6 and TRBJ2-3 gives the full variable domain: GAGVSQSPRYKVTKRGQDVALRCDPISGHVSLYWYRQALGQGPEFLTYFNYEAQQDKSGLPNDRFSAERPEGSISTLTIQRTEQRDSAMYRCASSAAGTSGGPDTQYFGPGTRLTVL.

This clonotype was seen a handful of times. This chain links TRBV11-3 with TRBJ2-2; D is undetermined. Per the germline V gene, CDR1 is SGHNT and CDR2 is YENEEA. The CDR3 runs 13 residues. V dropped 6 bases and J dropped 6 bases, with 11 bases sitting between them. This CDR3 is CASRMGSSGELFF. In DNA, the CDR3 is TGTGCCAGCAGAATGGGGTCATCCGGGGAGCTGTTTTTT.

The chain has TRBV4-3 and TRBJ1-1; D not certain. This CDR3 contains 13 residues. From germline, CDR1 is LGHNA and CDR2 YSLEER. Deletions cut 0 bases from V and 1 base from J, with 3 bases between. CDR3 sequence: CASSQEENTEAFF. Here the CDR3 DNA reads TGCGCCAGCAGCCAAGAGGAGAACACTGAAGCTTTCTTT.

The CDR3 loop reads CSANRDRGSPRGTGELFF. CDR3 bases: TGCAGTGCTAACCGGGACAGGGGCTCCCCCAGGGGGACCGGGGAGCTGTTTTTT. The chain joins TRBV20-1 to TRBJ2-2; 10 positions match TRBD1. Germline values: CDR1 DFQATT, CDR2 SNEGSKA (reference sequence). Trimming cost V 4 bases and J 5 bases; bases outside gene matches: 16. CDR3 length: 18 amino acids.

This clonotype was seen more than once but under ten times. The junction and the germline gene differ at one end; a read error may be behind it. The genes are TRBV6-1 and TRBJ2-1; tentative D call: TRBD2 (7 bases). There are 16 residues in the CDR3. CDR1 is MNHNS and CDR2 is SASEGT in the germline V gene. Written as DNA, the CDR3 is TGTGCGAGCAGTGAGAGGGGGGGCCCCGTAGACAATGAGCAGTTCTTC. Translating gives CASSERGGPVDNEQFF.

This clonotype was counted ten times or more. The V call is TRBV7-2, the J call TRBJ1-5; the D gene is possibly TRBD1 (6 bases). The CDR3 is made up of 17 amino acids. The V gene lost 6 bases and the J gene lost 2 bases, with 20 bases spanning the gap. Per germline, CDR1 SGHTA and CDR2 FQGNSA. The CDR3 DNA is TGTGCCAGCAGTTTCTCCGCACAGGGACTCCGCAATCAGCCCCAGCATTTT. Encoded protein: CASSFSAQGLRNQPQHF.

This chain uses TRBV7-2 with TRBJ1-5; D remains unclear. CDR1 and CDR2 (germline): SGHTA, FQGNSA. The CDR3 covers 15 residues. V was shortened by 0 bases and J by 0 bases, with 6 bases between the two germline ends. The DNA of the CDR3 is TGTGCCAGCAGCTTAGCGGCCCTTAGCAATCAGCCCCAGCATTTT. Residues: CASSLAALSNQPQHF.

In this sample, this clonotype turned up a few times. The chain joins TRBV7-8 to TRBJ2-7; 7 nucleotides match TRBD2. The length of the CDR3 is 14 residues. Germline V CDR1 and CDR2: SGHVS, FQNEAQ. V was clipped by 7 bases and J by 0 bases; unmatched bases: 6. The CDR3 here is CASTGGGTSYEQYF. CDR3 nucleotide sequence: TGTGCCAGCACTGGGGGGGGGACCTCCTACGAGCAGTACTTC. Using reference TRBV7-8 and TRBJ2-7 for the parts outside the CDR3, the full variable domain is GAGVSQSPRYKVAKRGQDVALRCDPISGHVSLFWYQQALGQGPEFLTYFQNEAQLDKSGLPSDRFFAERPEGSVSTLKIQRTQQEDSAVYLCASTGGGTSYEQYFGPGTRLTVT.

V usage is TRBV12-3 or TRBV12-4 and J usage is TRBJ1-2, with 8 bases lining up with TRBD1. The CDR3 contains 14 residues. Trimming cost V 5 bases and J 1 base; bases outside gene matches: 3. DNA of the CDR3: TGTGCCAGCAGTCCTGACAGGGGTAACTATGGCTACACCTTC. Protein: CASSPDRGNYGYTF.